This T cell receptor beta chain was obtained from a study of T cells in Graves' hyperthyroidism and ophthalmopathy. What was amplified from RNA transcripts were TCR beta CDR3 regions. First-round RT-PCR targeting the TCR CDR3 was performed with the HTBI primer set. MiXCR, run by TCRdb on the multiplex PCR reads, gives a single entry per CDR3 protein. The sample shows 600,000 to 750,000 distinct CDR3 sequences, around a sixth of them seen only once. The CDR3 consists of 14 residues. Germline CDR1 is SGHVS and CDR2 is FNYEAQ. V lost 5 bases and J lost 1, with 11 bases in between. The chain employs TRBV7-6 and TRBJ2-5, with D hard to call. This clonotype was sampled from a man between 45 and 60 years old with Graves' hyperthyroidism. Material for sequencing was blood. The CDR3 nucleotides are TGTGCCAGCAGCCTTCTCCCGGCCCAAGAGACCCAGTACTTC. Protein sequence: CASSLLPAQETQYF.